This is a list of T cell receptor beta chains from one sample in a study of T cells expressing NK-cell markers. After re-calling the 5' RACE reads, TCRdb lists one entry per CDR3 protein, DNA absent. The sample table sets out 300,000 to 500,000 distinct CDR3 sequences. The sequenced material came from blood T cells: a sorted CD56 or NKG2C T cell subset, CD4+ or CD8+ T cells, or bulk PBMC T cells (not recorded which). These receptors all come from a woman aged 45-60 years in good health. CDR3s include the opening cysteine and the closing phenylalanine or tryptophan.

CASSLRESGGELFF 14 TRBJ2-2 TRBV4-1
CASSLGGQNYGYTF 14 TRBJ1-2 TRBV5-1
CASSYSGGMNTEAFF 15 TRBJ1-1 TRBV6-5
CASSPAGRVNSPLHF 15 TRBJ1-6 TRBV6-5
CASKTTGSLAGAETQYF 17 TRBJ2-5 TRBV6-2/TRBV6-3
CASRLGRWDTEAFF 14 TRBJ1-1 TRBV5-1
CSADSYFYGYTF 12 TRBJ1-2 TRBV20-1
CSASDRETQYF 11 TRBJ2-5 TRBV20-1
CASSEFHSNTEAFF 14 TRBJ1-1 TRBV10-2
CASSLGISGGTDTQYF 16 TRBJ2-3 TRBV12-3/TRBV12-4
CASSVGGASSDTQYF 15 TRBJ2-3 TRBV9
CASSPRVDTGELFF 14 TRBJ2-2 TRBV9
CASSGGQKTTGELFF 15 TRBJ2-2 TRBV25-1
CASSPSGQTWDTGELFF 17 TRBJ2-2 TRBV12-3/TRBV12-4
CSVEEVVGDTQYF 13 TRBJ2-3 TRBV29-1
CASSLGQVETQYF 13 TRBJ2-5 TRBV5-1
CSAPNRRHLYGYTF 14 TRBJ1-2 TRBV20-1
CASSLEEGVEAFF 13 TRBJ1-1 TRBV5-1
CASSLFRLAGGLGDTQYF 18 TRBJ2-3 TRBV27
CASSRSGGSYNEQFF 15 TRBJ2-1 TRBV4-2
CASSEASGSGAEAFF 15 TRBJ1-1 TRBV2
CATQGQYNSPLHF 13 TRBJ1-6 TRBV24-1
CATSVDSQETQYF 13 TRBJ2-5 TRBV24-1
CASRPDISGRGGFYEQYF 18 TRBJ2-7 TRBV7-9
CSVKASGSLDTQYF 14 TRBJ2-3 TRBV29-1
CSARPPGASGTGEQFF 16 TRBJ2-1 TRBV20-1